One TCR beta chain is described in this entry. Its antigen remains unknown. The same CDR3 can be traced to other DNA sequences in this sample. Only CD45RO-negative cells positively selected for CCR7 counted as naive CD8 cells, so terminally differentiated effector memory CD45RA+ cells were excluded. The V gene's germline CDR1 is SEHNR and CDR2 FQNEAQ (reference sequence). Trimming shortened V by 5 bases and J by 2 bases, and 4 bases separated the two germline ends. This CDR3 region has 11 residues. This sample is part of a study of shared clonotypes between healthy human individuals. General study findings and limits: It was observed that roughly 5.4% of naive CD4 clonotypes were shared across several donors. Relative to their counterparts shared across all four donors, non-shared clonotypes exhibited diminished generation probabilities.

The authors' processing: Quality scores were absent from the junction-only immunoSEQ sequences, so filtering differed. The data were produced by immunoSEQ multiplex PCR, yet TCRdb's version contains in-frame clones alone and is incomplete. V and J calls and clone size are given by that table; D and trimming were obtained from the DNA. The sample lists 550,000 to 750,000 clones, about 91% occurring once. The TCR comes from a man aged 25 to 40 in good health. This rearrangement joins TRBV7-9 to TRBJ2-7; the D is unclear. The sequenced sample was naive CD8+ T cells sorted from blood. The CDR3 sequence: CASSGTYEQYF. In DNA, the CDR3 is TGTGCCAGCAGCGGTACCTACGAGCAGTACTTC. Supplemented by reference TRBV7-9 and TRBJ2-7, the full variable domain reads DTGVSQNPRHKITKRGQNVTFRCDPISEHNRLYWYRQTLGQGPEFLTYFQNEAQLEKSRLLSDRFSAERPKGSFSTLEIQRTEQGDSAMYLCASSGTYEQYFGPGTRLTVT.